Shown below are 24 T cell receptor beta chains from a single sample sequenced in a study of T cell repertoires in cytomegalovirus infection. TCRdb called the reads again in MiXCR, with one record for every CDR3 protein. The sample holds about 700,000 distinct CDR3 sequences, about 30% seen once. No antigen has been assigned to these receptors. The sequences come from cultured PBMCs, collected from culture after CMV antigen stimulation. The receptors derive from a human donor in good health (CMV status not recorded). Some clones in this sample may be carry-over from other donors' samples.

The chain combines TRBV2 with TRBJ2-3, with D perhaps matching TRBD1 or TRBD2 (5 bases each). There are 14 residues in the CDR3. The germline gives CDR1 SNHLY, CDR2 FYNNEI. The V gene lost 6 bases and the J gene lost 0 bases, with 10 bases spanning the gap. The CDR3 protein is CASRPGRSTDTQYF. The CDR3 coding sequence is TGTGCCAGCAGGCCGGGACGCAGCACAGATACGCAGTATTTT.

This clonotype was recorded a few times. This rearrangement joins TRBV6-5 to TRBJ1-1, with D possibly matching TRBD1 (5 bases). The CDR3 sequence is 14 residues long. The germline gives CDR1 MNHEY, CDR2 SVGAGI. Deletions cut 2 bases from V and 4 bases from J, with 11 bases between. The CDR3: CASSYGHPTTEAFF. Here the CDR3 DNA reads TGTGCCAGCAGTTACGGACATCCCACCACTGAAGCTTTCTTT.

Many counts were recorded for this clonotype. This chain uses TRBV28 with TRBJ2-3; 7 bases match TRBD2. The CDR3 is 14 residues long. The germline CDR1 and CDR2 sequences are MDHEN and SYDVKM. The J segment lost 2 bases and the V segment lost 8 bases, leaving 7 bases of the junction unmatched. As DNA, the CDR3 is TGTGCCAGCGTGGAACGGGGGGACACAGATACGCAGTATTTT. It codes for CASVERGDTDTQYF.

Remarks on this clonotype: A read error may produce the germline difference seen at one junction end. This chain uses TRBV12-3 or TRBV12-4 with TRBJ2-5; 9 bases are a match to TRBD2. The CDR3 runs 16 residues. CDR3 region: CAGSLFLAGWQETQYF. CDR3 bases: TGTGCCGGCAGTTTATTCCTAGCGGGGTGGCAAGAGACCCAGTACTTC.

A remark on this clonotype: A junction end diverges from the germline sequence, so it may reflect a read error. The rearrangement joins TRBV20-1 to TRBJ2-5, with unresolved D. The CDR3 is made up of 14 amino acids. Germline V lookup: CDR1 DFQATT, CDR2 SNEGSKA (reference sequence). The CDR3 region has the DNA TGCAGTGCTACTGGACCGTTGTACCAAGAGAACCAGTACTTC. This translates into CSATGPLYQENQYF.

Worth noting for this clonotype: The germline gene is not matched at one end of the junction; a read error may be the cause. The V and J genes are TRBV12-3 or TRBV12-4 and TRBJ2-3, with 7 bases lining up with TRBD2. CDR3 size: 16 residues. DNA for the CDR3: TGTGCCAGCACCAAATCTACTAGAGCGGGGAAAGATACGCGGTATTTT. Translating it yields CASTKSTRAGKDTRYF.

The chain is built from TRBV2 and TRBJ1-1, with TRBD1 matching 7 bases. Germline-derived CDR1 and CDR2 are SNHLY and FYNNEI. V lost 8 bases and J lost 0; bases outside the gene matches: 3. The CDR3 totals 13 residues. CDR3 in amino acids: CASGGQLNTEAFF. DNA of the CDR3: TGTGCCAGCGGGGGACAGTTGAACACTGAAGCTTTCTTT.

This clonotype was picked up a small number of times. V usage is TRBV28 and J usage is TRBJ1-1, with no clear D. The CDR3 is 13 residues long. V was pared by 10 bases and J by 0 bases, with 12 bases between. The germline V gene has CDR1 MDHEN and CDR2 SYDVKM. In nucleotides, the CDR3 is TGTGCCATTGACGGACGCATGAACACTGAAGCTTTCTTT. This translates into CAIDGRMNTEAFF.

The rearrangement joins TRBV24-1 to TRBJ2-3; 9 bases are a match to TRBD2. With V trimmed by 2 bases and J by 5 bases, 7 bases remained unmatched. Germline CDR1 and CDR2: KGHDR and SFDVKD. The CDR3 loop spans 16 amino acids. In nucleotides, the CDR3 is TGTGCCACCAGTGATTCTGCGGGGGGGCCGAAAGATACGCAGTATTTT. Protein sequence: CATSDSAGGPKDTQYF.

The chain has TRBV10-3 and TRBJ2-3; D not resolved. Germline V CDR1 and CDR2: ENHRY, SYGVKD. The CDR3 runs to 14 residues. Trimming cost V 4 bases and J 3 bases, with 11 bases left between them. CDR3 DNA: TGTGCCATCAGTGTGCGGCAGTATACAGATACGCAGTATTTT. The encoded protein is CAISVRQYTDTQYF.

A few counts support this clonotype. V and J are TRBV7-2 and TRBJ1-2; a possible D gene is TRBD1 (6 bases). V dropped 1 base and J dropped 8 bases, with 20 bases sitting between them. This CDR3 spans 16 amino acids. The germline V gene has CDR1 SGHTA and CDR2 FQGNSA. The DNA of the CDR3 is TGTGCCAGCAGCTTAGGAGGGGGGGGCGATATCGGAGGCTACACCTTC. Translation: CASSLGGGGDIGGYTF.

J is TRBJ2-5 and V is TRBV5-6; TRBD1 might be the D (5 bases). Germline lookup yields CDR1 SGHDT and CDR2 YYEEEE. V was shortened by 4 bases and J by 5 bases, with 12 bases between the two germline ends. The CDR3 is 13 amino acids. The chain's CDR3 is CASSKGRAETQYF. Written as DNA, the CDR3 is TGTGCCAGCAGCAAGGGGCGCGCGGAGACCCAGTACTTC.

This clonotype has more than one count but fewer than ten. The chain recombines TRBV7-9 with TRBJ1-5; 10 bases align to TRBD1. CDR3 length: 15 amino acids. V was pared by 5 bases and J by 4 bases, with 5 bases of the junction left unmatched. Germline-derived CDR1 and CDR2 are SEHNR and FQNEAQ (reference sequence). CDR3 nucleotides: TGTGCCAGCAGCGCAACGGGACAGGGGAATCAGCCCCAGCATTTT. It is translated as CASSATGQGNQPQHF. The full variable domain, rest sourced from reference TRBV7-9 and TRBJ1-5, is DTGVSQNPRHKITKRGQNVTFRCDPISEHNRLYWYRQTLGQGPEFLTYFQNEAQLEKSRLLSDRFSAERPKGSFSTLEIQRTEQGDSAMYLCASSATGQGNQPQHFGDGTRLSIL.

This clonotype was counted a few times. The V and J genes are TRBV6-1 and TRBJ2-5, with 7 bases that match TRBD2. The J segment lost 1 base and the V segment lost 4 bases, leaving 6 bases of the junction unmatched. The CDR3 sequence is 15 residues long. Germline V gene data show CDR1 as MNHNS and CDR2 as SASEGT. The CDR3 is CASSVDGGGQETQYF. The CDR3 region has the DNA TGTGCCAGCAGTGTTGACGGCGGGGGCCAAGAGACCCAGTACTTC.

The rearrangement links TRBV7-2 to TRBJ2-3; TRBD2 might be the D (5 bases). V lost 3 bases and J lost 11, with 15 bases in between. Germline lookup yields CDR1 SGHTA and CDR2 FQGNSA. There are 13 residues in the CDR3. The CDR3 DNA sequence: TGTGCCAGCAGCTTTAGCGTGTACTCCCAGCAGTATTTT. This codes for CASSFSVYSQQYF.

This clonotype was picked up many times. J is TRBJ2-7 and V is TRBV7-2, with 7 bases aligning to TRBD1. The CDR3 length is 13 residues. V shed 6 bases, J shed 5 bases, and the junction held 7 bases outside the gene matches. The germline gives CDR1 SGHTA, CDR2 FQGNSA. CDR3 protein: CASSTDRAHEQYF. As DNA, the CDR3 is TGTGCCAGCAGTACCGACAGGGCCCACGAGCAGTACTTC.

In this sample, this clonotype turned up a few times. The chain links TRBV11-3 to TRBJ2-1; no firm D call. The CDR3 covers 15 residues. Per the germline V gene, CDR1 is SGHNT and CDR2 is YENEEA. V was trimmed by 5 bases and J by 7 bases, leaving 18 bases between them. Here the CDR3 reads CASSPTLTPWNEQFF. DNA of the CDR3: TGTGCCAGCAGCCCGACGCTGACCCCTTGGAATGAGCAGTTCTTC.

This sequence joins TRBV6-6 and TRBJ2-3, with D maybe TRBD2 (6 bases). The CDR3 spans 15 residues. The germline V and J ends were trimmed by 1 base and 2 bases, with 10 bases remaining between them. The germline CDR1 and CDR2 sequences are MNHNY and SVGAGI (reference sequence). This CDR3 reads CASSYLRDFTDTQYF. The CDR3 DNA follows: TGTGCCAGCAGTTACTTGCGGGACTTCACAGATACGCAGTATTTT.

This clonotype was counted between two and nine times. The chain employs TRBV20-1 and TRBJ2-5, with TRBD2 as a possible D gene (6 bases). This CDR3 comprises 15 residues. CDR1 is DFQATT and CDR2 is SNEGSKA in the germline V gene (reference sequence). V was pared by 1 base and J by 0 bases, with 12 bases between. The CDR3 sequence: CSARGARDYQETQYF. The CDR3 nucleotides read TGCAGTGCTAGAGGGGCACGGGACTACCAAGAGACCCAGTACTTC.

The J gene is TRBJ1-4, the V gene TRBV4-1, with D hard to call. The CDR3 sequence is 15 residues long. The germline V gene encodes CDR1 MGHRA and CDR2 YSYEKL. Trimming took 8 bases from V and 0 from J, leaving 13 bases between them. The CDR3 sequence is CASGRGLATNEKLFF. CDR3 nucleotide sequence: TGCGCCAGCGGACGAGGGCTTGCAACTAATGAAAAACTGTTTTTT.

This clonotype was seen at least ten times. The rearrangement joins TRBV7-8 to TRBJ2-5; 10 nucleotides line up with TRBD1. The CDR3 has 15 amino acids. With V trimmed by 3 bases and J by 5 bases, 6 bases remained unmatched. Looked up from germline, CDR1 is SGHVS and CDR2 is FQNEAQ. This CDR3 reads CASSFLGDRGETQYF. CDR3 nucleotide sequence: TGTGCCAGCAGCTTCCTAGGGGACAGGGGCGAGACCCAGTACTTC.

This clonotype was counted many times. The V gene is TRBV7-2, the J gene TRBJ2-3; TRBD1 matches 8 bases. The CDR3 is 16 amino acids. Per germline, CDR1 SGHTA and CDR2 FQGNSA. V lost 0 bases to trimming and J lost 2 bases; unmatched junction nucleotides: 4. CDR3 nucleotides: TGTGCCAGCAGCTTAGCAGGGACAGGATCCACAGATACGCAGTATTTT. Protein: CASSLAGTGSTDTQYF.

J is TRBJ2-3 and V is TRBV9; D perhaps matches TRBD2 (6 bases). The CDR3 loop spans 15 amino acids. Deletions cut 0 bases from V and 3 bases from J, with 11 bases between. The germline CDR1 and CDR2 sequences are SGDLS and YYNGEE. The CDR3, as DNA: TGTGCCAGCAGCGTAGTTCTAGCGTCAACAGATACGCAGTATTTT. As protein: CASSVVLASTDTQYF.

J is TRBJ2-3 and V is TRBV6-1; perhaps D is TRBD1 or TRBD2 (5 bases each). Germline lookup yields CDR1 MNHNS and CDR2 SASEGT. This CDR3 comprises 17 residues. V was pared by 0 bases and J by 0 bases, with 13 bases between. The CDR3 DNA reads as TGTGCCAGCAGTGAAGCGGTGGGGACGCAGAGCACAGATACGCAGTATTTT. Encoded protein: CASSEAVGTQSTDTQYF.